This T cell receptor beta chain is from a study of sequential checkpoint blockade in melanoma. Across the study: Both treatment sequences were followed by maintenance nivolumab.

Treatment specified: randomized to nivolumab then ipilimumab (arm A) or the reverse (arm B). None of the patients previously received DNA-damaging chemotherapy. From thawed PBMCs, live CD3+CD8+ cells negative for CD19 and CD56 were sorted. CDR3 length: 16 amino acids. CDR1 SGHDT and CDR2 YYEEEE come from the germline V gene. V lost 4 bases to trimming and J lost 0 bases, with 14 bases between them. Measured with immunoSEQ multiplex PCR; TCRdb has only the in-frame clones, and not every one. The sample shows 3,500 to 4,500 clones, 50% to 60% of them seen only once. The TCR originated in a human donor with melanoma. The sequences come from CD8+ T cells sorted from blood (inferred from file names), collected from a patient given nivolumab and ipilimumab in sequence. This chain connects TRBV5-6 to TRBJ1-3; D is perhaps TRBD1 (5 bases). The CDR3 DNA reads TGTGCCAGCAGCGTGGATTCAGGGTCCTCTGGAAACACCATATATTTT. Translation gives CASSVDSGSSGNTIYF.